The following is a T cell receptor beta chain sequence with its context. Its antigen is still unknown. Nothing much larger sits one base from this clone, and base qualities are not available. Ficoll-Paque density gradient centrifugation was the method used to isolate PBMCs. Sequencing was carried out with an Illumina NovaSeq 6000. TCRalpha and TCRbeta cDNA libraries were built by 5'RACE with constant-segment primers, adding sample barcodes and unique molecular identifiers. Trizol reagent was used to extract RNA from every sample. Amplification of the libraries took two PCR steps, and the second step added a second sample barcode plus Illumina TruSeq adapters. Sequencing of libraries was performed on an Illumina NovaSeq with 2 x 150 bp paired-end reads. Concerning the study's data processing: Demultiplexing of reads and collapsing into UMI-guided consensus sequences were performed with migec v1.2.7. Using mixcr v2.1.11, UMI consensuses were aligned to TRA and TRB V and J templates and then assembled into clonotypes. A clonotype was counted as expanded or contracted only if both edgeR and NoisET called the change significant, with noise models trained on biological replicates. For edgeR calls, a false discovery rate-adjusted p below 0.01 and a log2 fold-change threshold of 1 were applied. As an exploratory analysis of dynamics, max-normalized trajectories of the 1000 most abundant clonotypes were examined with PCA combined with hierarchical clustering. Separately sequenced CD4+ and CD8+ repertoires were used to assign a CD4 or CD8 phenotype to each responding clone. TCRdb reanalyzed the raw reads on its own, using fastp at Q25 for trimming and MiXCR for clone calling, and kept in-frame beta chains. Each entry merges the rows of one CDR3 protein and shows their most common DNA and genes. The V and J calls follow TCRdb's processing rather than the paper's. For this sample the table gives 150,000 to 200,000 distinct CDR3 sequences, of which 16% were detected only once. The ten largest account for 2% to 2.5% of the sample.

The germline V gene (reference sequence) yields MNHNY for CDR1 and SVGAGI for CDR2. The junction shows trimming of 6 bases on V and 4 bases on J, plus 15 bases between the germline ends. Reading from cysteine to phenylalanine, the CDR3 counts 14 amino acids. This entry keeps only the CDR3 DNA: 42 bases, framed from base 1. The data belong to a study of T-cell memory formation after mild COVID-19 (dated by TCRdb to 2020 to 2022). Study-level background: Most TCR sequence clusters were specific to one of the two donors. Two young, previously healthy adult volunteers made up the cohort, one male and one female. In two donors, T-cell clones that expanded and contracted after mild COVID-19 were followed by sequencing TCRalpha and TCRbeta repertoires longitudinally. Points the paper makes about the study in general: Only two mild cases were covered by the study, and larger cohorts that include severe cases with pre-infection samples were considered necessary. Contracting CD4+ clones appeared mostly in the CM and EM memory subsets, whereas CD8+ clones were enriched in EMRA. Some responding clones were detected in pre-infection memory, which suggested that pre-existing cross-reactive memory T cells had joined the SARS-CoV-2 response. Whether the second-wave clones peaking on day 37 were SARS-CoV-2 specific was not confirmed. Clones contracting from day 15 to 85 had balanced CD4/CD8 phenotypes, while a second wave expanding from day 15 to 37 was biased towards CD4+.

This sequence was found in an adult woman who had mild COVID-19 (a few samples of this study predate the infection). The sample titles of this study are shuffled in the database, so cell type and time point are left out; the donor was told from shared clones. Input material: PBMCs or a T cell subset sorted from them (not recorded which). The chain uses TRBV6-6 and TRBJ1-2; TRBD1 is perhaps the D gene, given 5 matching bases. The DNA sequence is TGTGCCAGCAGAGACCCCGGGACGATCTATGGCTACACCTTC. Translated, this is CASRDPGTIYGYTF.